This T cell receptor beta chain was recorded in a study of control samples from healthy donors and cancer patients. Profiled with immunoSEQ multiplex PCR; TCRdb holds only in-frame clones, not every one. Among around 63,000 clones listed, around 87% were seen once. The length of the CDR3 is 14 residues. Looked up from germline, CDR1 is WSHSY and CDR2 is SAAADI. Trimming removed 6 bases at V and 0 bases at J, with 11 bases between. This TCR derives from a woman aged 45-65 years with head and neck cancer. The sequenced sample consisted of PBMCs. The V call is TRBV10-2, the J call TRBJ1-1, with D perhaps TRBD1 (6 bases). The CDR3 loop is CASRGGLMNTEAFF. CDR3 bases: TGCGCCAGCAGAGGGGGGTTGATGAACACTGAAGCTTTCTTT.